Listed below are T cell receptor beta chains from one sample, sequenced in a study of blood T cell repertoires in COVID-19. This table comes from immunoSEQ multiplex PCR, and its TCRdb copy is limited to in-frame clones, with some not included. The sample gives about 320,000 clones, approximately 81% of which show up once; around 1.9% is in the top ten. Material for sequencing was PBMCs or T cells enriched from blood (not recorded which). Receptors originate from a young woman who had been exposed to COVID-19. Each CDR3 is given with its conserved first and last residue. D genes are given only for firm matches. The listing skips clone size in some rows; elsewhere it reads once, few, many or a size class.

j_gene: TRBJ2-7
abundance: NA
v_gene: TRBV12-3/TRBV12-4
d_gene: NA
CDR3nt: TGTGCCAGCAGTATGGGCCCCAGGCAGTACTTC
CDR3aa: CASSMGPRQYF

j_gene: TRBJ1-6
abundance: NA
v_gene: TRBV30
d_gene: TRBD1
CDR3nt: TGTGCCTGGAGCCCCAGGGGGACAAACAATTCACCCCTCCACTTT
CDR3aa: CAWSPRGTNNSPLHF

j_gene: TRBJ2-3
abundance: NA
v_gene: TRBV3-1/TRBV3-2
d_gene: TRBD1
CDR3nt: TGTGCCAGCAGCCAATACCGGGGGACAGGGGATACGCAGTATTTT
CDR3aa: CASSQYRGTGDTQYF

j_gene: TRBJ2-1
abundance: NA
v_gene: TRBV5-1
d_gene: TRBD2
CDR3nt: TGCGCCAGCAGCTCGCGTGCTAGCGGGGTTTACAATGAGCAGTTCTTC
CDR3aa: CASSSRASGVYNEQFF

j_gene: TRBJ1-6
abundance: NA
v_gene: TRBV28
d_gene: NA
CDR3nt: TGTGCCAGCACTTTACCTCGGGATAATTCACCCCTCCACTTT
CDR3aa: CASTLPRDNSPLHF

j_gene: TRBJ2-7
abundance: NA
v_gene: TRBV11-2
d_gene: NA
CDR3nt: TGTGCCAGCAGGTGGGGGGAGCTGGTCGAGCAGTACTTC
CDR3aa: CASRWGELVEQYF

j_gene: TRBJ2-7
abundance: NA
v_gene: TRBV12-3/TRBV12-4
d_gene: NA
CDR3nt: TGTGCCAGCCAGAGGAGGGTAGGGGAGCAGTACTTC
CDR3aa: CASQRRVGEQYF

j_gene: TRBJ1-1
abundance: NA
v_gene: TRBV6-5
d_gene: NA
CDR3nt: TGTGCCAGCAGTTCCAGGTGGGGGCCGACTGAAGCTTTCTTT
CDR3aa: CASSSRWGPTEAFF

j_gene: TRBJ2-5
abundance: NA
v_gene: TRBV5-4
d_gene: NA
CDR3nt: TGTGCCAGCAGCTACGAGGCCCAGTACTTC
CDR3aa: CASSYEAQYF

j_gene: TRBJ1-2
abundance: NA
v_gene: TRBV28
d_gene: NA
CDR3nt: TGTGCCAGCACGCTGGGGGGGTGGTATGGCTACACCTTC
CDR3aa: CASTLGGWYGYTF

j_gene: TRBJ1-6
abundance: NA
v_gene: TRBV4-2
d_gene: NA
CDR3nt: TGTGCCAGCAGCCAGTGGGGGGGGTTCTACTATAATTCACCCCTCCACTTT
CDR3aa: CASSQWGGFYYNSPLHF

j_gene: TRBJ1-4
abundance: NA
v_gene: TRBV3-1/TRBV3-2
d_gene: NA
CDR3nt: TGTGCCAGCAGCCAAGCTACCCCTGGGGGGGAAAAACTGTTTTTT
CDR3aa: CASSQATPGGEKLFF

j_gene: TRBJ2-4
abundance: NA
v_gene: TRBV6-2/TRBV6-3
d_gene: NA
CDR3nt: TGTGCCAGCAGTCCCGATCGGGGAATCAAAAACATTCAGTACTTC
CDR3aa: CASSPDRGIKNIQYF

j_gene: TRBJ2-1
abundance: once
v_gene: TRBV27
d_gene: NA
CDR3nt: TGTGCCAGCAGTCCTCTTAAGGGCGGGAAGAGCTCCTACAATGAGCAGTTCTTC
CDR3aa: CASSPLKGGKSSYNEQFF

j_gene: TRBJ2-7
abundance: once
v_gene: TRBV28
d_gene: NA
CDR3nt: TGTGCCAGCAGTTTATCCAAGGGGACTCAATCCTACGAGCAGTACTTC
CDR3aa: CASSLSKGTQSYEQYF

j_gene: TRBJ1-2
abundance: NA
v_gene: TRBV19
d_gene: NA
CDR3nt: TGTGCCAGTAGTATAGGGGGCAATGGCTACACCTTC
CDR3aa: CASSIGGNGYTF

j_gene: TRBJ1-2
abundance: NA
v_gene: TRBV6-2/TRBV6-3
d_gene: NA
CDR3nt: TGTGCCAGCAGTTACTCCATCAGCGCCTATGGCTACACCTTC
CDR3aa: CASSYSISAYGYTF

j_gene: TRBJ2-3
abundance: NA
v_gene: TRBV5-1
d_gene: NA
CDR3nt: TGCGCCAGCAGCTTGGTATCGGGGAGCACAGATACGCAGTATTTT
CDR3aa: CASSLVSGSTDTQYF

j_gene: TRBJ2-3
abundance: NA
v_gene: TRBV7-9
d_gene: NA
CDR3nt: TGTGCCAGCTGCATTGGGGGGGGCCGAGGGCTAACAGATACGCAGTATTTT
CDR3aa: CASCIGGGRGLTDTQYF

j_gene: TRBJ2-3
abundance: NA
v_gene: TRBV19
d_gene: TRBD1
CDR3nt: TGTGCCAGTAGTATAGTCAGGGGGCGCGCAGATACGCAGTATTTT
CDR3aa: CASSIVRGRADTQYF

j_gene: TRBJ2-3
abundance: NA
v_gene: TRBV5-1
d_gene: NA
CDR3nt: TGCGCCAGCAGCGAGGGGGGAGGGAGCACAGATACGCAGTATTTT
CDR3aa: CASSEGGGSTDTQYF

j_gene: TRBJ2-5
abundance: NA
v_gene: TRBV25-1
d_gene: NA
CDR3nt: TGTGCCAGCAGTCATCAGGGATTTGTCGAGACCCAGTACTTC
CDR3aa: CASSHQGFVETQYF

j_gene: TRBJ2-6
abundance: NA
v_gene: TRBV15
d_gene: TRBD1
CDR3nt: TGTGCCACCAGCAGACTCGGGACAGGGGGTTACTCTGGGGCCAACGTCCTGACTTTC
CDR3aa: CATSRLGTGGYSGANVLTF

j_gene: TRBJ2-7
abundance: NA
v_gene: TRBV27
d_gene: NA
CDR3nt: TGTGCCAGCAGTTTCGGTCCCTCAGGTGATTACTCCTACGAGCAGTACTTC
CDR3aa: CASSFGPSGDYSYEQYF

j_gene: TRBJ1-6
abundance: NA
v_gene: TRBV18
d_gene: TRBD1
CDR3nt: TGTGCCAGCTCACCCGACAGGGGAACGACACCCCTCCACTTT
CDR3aa: CASSPDRGTTPLHF

j_gene: TRBJ2-3
abundance: NA
v_gene: TRBV15
d_gene: NA
CDR3nt: TGTGCCACCAGCAGGCGAGCTAGCACAGATACGCAGTATTTT
CDR3aa: CATSRRASTDTQYF

j_gene: TRBJ2-5
abundance: NA
v_gene: TRBV12-3/TRBV12-4
d_gene: NA
CDR3nt: TGTGCCAGCAGTTTGCGGGAAGAGACCCAGTACTTC
CDR3aa: CASSLREETQYF

j_gene: TRBJ2-7
abundance: once
v_gene: TRBV28
d_gene: TRBD1
CDR3nt: TGTGCCAGCAGACAGGGGATGCCCTACGAGCAGTACTTC
CDR3aa: CASRQGMPYEQYF

j_gene: TRBJ1-6
abundance: NA
v_gene: TRBV30
d_gene: NA
CDR3nt: TGTGCCTGGACTATACAGGGAAACTCACCCCTCCACTTT
CDR3aa: CAWTIQGNSPLHF

j_gene: TRBJ2-2
abundance: NA
v_gene: TRBV6-5
d_gene: TRBD1
CDR3nt: TGTGCCAGCAGTTCCGGGACAGGGGGTAACACCGGGGAGCTGTTTTTT
CDR3aa: CASSSGTGGNTGELFF

j_gene: TRBJ2-2
abundance: few
v_gene: TRBV11-3
d_gene: NA
CDR3nt: TGTGCCAGCAGCTTTACGGCCGGGGAGCTGTTTTTT
CDR3aa: CASSFTAGELFF

j_gene: TRBJ2-3
abundance: NA
v_gene: TRBV7-2
d_gene: NA
CDR3nt: TGTGCCAGCAGTTCTCAGGGAACTAGCACAGATACGCAGTATTTT
CDR3aa: CASSSQGTSTDTQYF

j_gene: TRBJ1-1
abundance: NA
v_gene: TRBV9
d_gene: TRBD1
CDR3nt: TGTGCCAGCAGCGTAGGAACCGGCAGGGGGCAAGCTGAAGCTTTCTTT
CDR3aa: CASSVGTGRGQAEAFF

j_gene: TRBJ2-2
abundance: NA
v_gene: TRBV11-3
d_gene: TRBD1
CDR3nt: TGTGCCAGCAGCAACACAGGGGGCTGGGGGGAGCTGTTTTTT
CDR3aa: CASSNTGGWGELFF

j_gene: TRBJ2-7
abundance: few
v_gene: TRBV9
d_gene: TRBD1
CDR3nt: TGTGCCAGCAGCGTAGGGGAGGGACAGGGCTCCTACGAGCAGTACTTC
CDR3aa: CASSVGEGQGSYEQYF

j_gene: TRBJ1-3
abundance: NA
v_gene: TRBV5-4
d_gene: NA
CDR3nt: TGTGCCAGCAGCCCCGGGGGTCGGACTATCTCCGGAAACACCATATATTTT
CDR3aa: CASSPGGRTISGNTIYF